What follows describes a single T cell receptor beta chain. V was shortened by 2 bases and J by 4 bases, with 9 bases between the two germline ends. Germline CDR1 SGHTA, CDR2 FQGNSA. The CDR3 runs to 15 residues. The data derive from a study of T cell changes during pregnancy in multiple sclerosis. The protocol was immunoSEQ multiplex PCR, while the TCRdb copy is restricted to in-frame clones and leaves out a portion. The sample includes some 55,000 clones, approximately 87% of them seen just once. The chain links TRBV7-2 to TRBJ2-6; D remains ambiguous. Sample: peripheral blood from another person, used as feeder cells. This TCR was sampled from a human donor whose cells served as feeder cells for cultures in a pregnancy study. The CDR3 DNA reads as TGTGCCAGCAGCTTACGACCACGGGGGGCCAACGTCCTGACTTTC. Protein: CASSLRPRGANVLTF.